The 20 T cell receptor beta chains in this list originate from one sample, sequenced in a study of technical replicates of blood from several donors. TCRdb's copy holds only in-frame clones and misses some; the assay was immunoSEQ multiplex PCR. Of more than 90,000 clones in the sample, around 96% are singletons; the top ten hold about 0.3%. Specimen: T cells isolated from PBMCs. The receptors derive from a human donor in good health.

The V gene is TRBV30, the J gene TRBJ1-2; D may be TRBD1 (6 bases). The CDR3 length is 14 residues. V was cut by 3 bases and J by 4 bases, with 15 bases left in between. Germline CDR1 reads GTSNPN; CDR2 reads SVGIG (reference sequence). CDR3 in DNA: TGTGCCTGGAGGCTACAGGGCCCTAGCTATGGCTACACCTTC. It encodes CAWRLQGPSYGYTF.

This chain uses TRBV19 with TRBJ2-3; 9 bases fit TRBD2. The V gene end was trimmed by 5 bases and the J gene end by 1 base; junction bases not matched to a gene: 4. The CDR3 contains 15 residues. Germline V gene sequence: CDR1 LNHDA, CDR2 SQIVND (reference sequence). The CDR3 DNA sequence: TGTGCCAGTAGTTCTGGCGGGAGGGGCACAGATACGCAGTATTTT. This codes for CASSSGGRGTDTQYF.

The genes are TRBV28 and TRBJ1-1; D unclear. The V gene's germline CDR1 is MDHEN and CDR2 SYDVKM. This CDR3 contains 13 residues. V was cut by 7 bases and J by 0 bases, with 9 bases left in between. In DNA form, the CDR3 reads TGTGCCAGCAAGGGAGGGATGAACACTGAAGCTTTCTTT. This sequence encodes CASKGGMNTEAFF.

The chain links TRBV6-5 to TRBJ2-3; TRBD1 agrees at 9 bases. Germline values: CDR1 MNHEY, CDR2 SVGAGI. CDR3 length equals 15 residues. Trimming at V came to 2 bases and at J to 5 bases, leaving 5 bases not matched to a gene. CDR3 sequence: CASSYGTGYGDTQYF. CDR3 bases: TGTGCCAGCAGTTACGGGACAGGGTATGGAGATACGCAGTATTTT.

The chain recombines TRBV30 with TRBJ2-4; no clear D. This CDR3 region has 11 residues. The V gene lost 4 bases and the J gene lost 7 bases, with 8 bases spanning the gap. Per germline, CDR1 GTSNPN and CDR2 SVGIG (reference sequence). DNA of the CDR3: TGTGCCTGGAAATTCCTTAACATTCAGTACTTC. This codes for CAWKFLNIQYF.

The chain joins TRBV28 to TRBJ2-7, with 7 bases fitting TRBD1. Losses at the gene ends were 6 bases for V and 1 base for J; bases not matched to a gene: 9. In germline, CDR1 is MDHEN, CDR2 SYDVKM. The CDR3 consists of 15 residues. The CDR3 sequence is CASSPNRGPSYEQYF. Here the CDR3 DNA reads TGTGCCAGCAGCCCTAACAGGGGACCTTCCTACGAGCAGTACTTC.

This chain uses TRBV6-5 with TRBJ2-7; 7 bases agree with TRBD2. CDR3 length: 15 residues. CDR1 MNHEY and CDR2 SVGAGI come from the germline V gene. V lost 2 bases and J lost 2; bases outside the gene matches: 6. The CDR3 loop reads CASSYARDYPYEQYF. DNA of the CDR3: TGTGCCAGCAGTTACGCGCGGGACTACCCCTACGAGCAGTACTTC.

The rearrangement uses TRBV9 and TRBJ2-3; 9 bases line up with TRBD2. Unmatched junction bases numbered 6, after V lost 3 bases and J lost 4 bases. The CDR3 sequence is 15 residues long. Germline CDR1 reads SGDLS; CDR2 reads YYNGEE. CDR3 nucleotides: TGTGCCAGCAGCGAGGTGGCGGGAGGGCCAGATACGCAGTATTTT. This encodes CASSEVAGGPDTQYF.

This chain joins TRBV9 and TRBJ2-3, with D maybe TRBD2 (7 bases). The length of the CDR3 is 15 residues. V was cut by 1 base and J by 6 bases, with 15 bases left in between. Germline V lookup: CDR1 SGDLS, CDR2 YYNGEE. This CDR3 reads CASSVSGTNGDTQYF. CDR3 sequence (DNA): TGTGCCAGCAGCGTAAGCGGGACAAACGGGGATACGCAGTATTTT.

The rearrangement links TRBV6-5 to TRBJ1-5, with 7 bases lining up with TRBD1. Trimming took 6 bases from V and 5 from J; bases not matched to a gene: 7. The germline V gene encodes CDR1 MNHEY and CDR2 SVGAGI. The CDR3 loop spans 14 amino acids. The CDR3 DNA sequence: TGTGCCAGCAGCCGACAGGGACCGTATCAGCCCCAGCATTTT. This translates into CASSRQGPYQPQHF.

The gene calls are TRBV25-1 and TRBJ1-1, with TRBD1 as a possible D gene (5 bases). V shed 3 bases and J shed 1 base, with 12 bases lying between them. CDR3 length: 15 amino acids. Looked up from germline, CDR1 is MGHDK and CDR2 is SYGVNS. The CDR3 loop is CASSENRRWNTEAFF. The CDR3 coding sequence is TGTGCCAGCAGTGAGAACAGGCGGTGGAACACTGAAGCTTTCTTT.

This rearrangement joins TRBV5-6 to TRBJ2-7, with D maybe TRBD1 (6 bases). The CDR3 is made up of 15 amino acids. V was cut by 6 bases and J by 6 bases, with 22 bases left in between. Per germline, CDR1 SGHDT and CDR2 YYEEEE. The CDR3 DNA sequence: TGTGCCAGCAACTCACGGGGACATTACGGTCCCGAGCAGTACTTC. Residues: CASNSRGHYGPEQYF.

V usage is TRBV27 and J usage is TRBJ1-1; 8 bases map to TRBD1. Germline V CDR1 and CDR2: MNHEY, SMNVEV (reference sequence). CDR3 size: 14 residues. The ends lost 8 bases at V and 5 bases at J; junction bases unmatched: 10. The CDR3 DNA is TGTGCCAGCCGGGCAGGGGGCAAGAGAACTGAAGCTTTCTTT. This encodes CASRAGGKRTEAFF.

CDR3 in DNA: TGCACCAGCAGCCATCAGACTAGCGGGAGGGCGTCTAGCACAGATACGCAGTATTTT. It yields the protein CTSSHQTSGRASSTDTQYF. The chain links TRBV1 to TRBJ2-3; the table calls TRBD2, which could not be checked here. TRBV1 represents a pseudogene. This CDR3 has 19 amino acids.

This clone was seen only once. The chain links TRBV6-1 to TRBJ2-4; possible D gene TRBD2, 5 bases. The CDR3 is 16 amino acids. Trimming took off 2 bases at V and 1 base at J, with 12 bases between the two ends. CDR1 and CDR2 from the germline V gene are MNHNS and SASEGT. DNA of the CDR3: TGTGCCAGCAGTGAAAGGACTCAACGCGCCAAAAACATTCAGTACTTC. Encoded protein: CASSERTQRAKNIQYF.

The CDR3 nucleotides are TGTGCCAGCGGCCAGACTAGCGTCTACAATGAGCAGTTCTTC. Protein sequence: CASGQTSVYNEQFF. This rearrangement joins TRBV2 to TRBJ2-1, with 8 bases identical to TRBD2. This CDR3 has 14 residues. The germline gives CDR1 SNHLY, CDR2 FYNNEI. The V gene end was trimmed by 8 bases and the J gene end by 3 bases; junction bases not matched to a gene: 6.

The gene calls are TRBV6-5 and TRBJ1-1; 10 nucleotides agree with TRBD1. From germline, CDR1 is MNHEY and CDR2 SVGAGI. V lost 7 bases, J lost 3 bases, and 5 bases stayed unmatched. CDR3 length: 14 amino acids. CDR3 sequence reads: CASNPGQGYTEAFF. In nucleotides, the CDR3 is TGTGCCAGCAACCCGGGACAGGGGTACACTGAAGCTTTCTTT.

This clone was seen more than once but under ten times. V and J are TRBV9 and TRBJ1-1; D unresolved. The ends were cut back, 0 bases at V and 1 base at J, with 10 bases in the middle. CDR1 and CDR2 (germline): SGDLS, YYNGEE. The length of the CDR3 is 15 residues. Here the CDR3 reads CASSVDRGGNTEAFF. CDR3 bases: TGTGCCAGCAGCGTAGATCGGGGTGGGAACACTGAAGCTTTCTTT. The full variable domain, in which reference TRBV9 and TRBJ1-1 provide the parts outside the CDR3, is DSGVTQTPKHLITATGQRVTLRCSPRSGDLSVYWYQQSLDQGLQFLIQYYNGEERAKGNILERFSAQQFPDLHSELNLSSLELGDSALYFCASSVDRGGNTEAFFGQGTRLTVV.

This chain connects TRBV19 to TRBJ2-5, with a possible D match to TRBD2 (6 bases). This CDR3 comprises 13 residues. The germline V gene has CDR1 LNHDA and CDR2 SQIVND (reference sequence). The ends were cut back, 7 bases at V and 5 bases at J, with 14 bases in the middle. The CDR3 spells CASTGELWETQYF. In DNA, the CDR3 is TGTGCCAGTACGGGGGAGCTCTGGGAGACCCAGTACTTC.

This chain links TRBV5-1 with TRBJ2-5; 7 nucleotides align to TRBD1. The CDR3 is 14 amino acids. The trim removed 1 base at V and 5 bases at J, leaving 5 bases unmatched. CDR1 and CDR2 from the germline V gene are SGHRS and YFSETQ. CDR3 coding DNA: TGCGCCAGCAGCTTGAGATACAGGGGCGAGACCCAGTACTTC. Protein: CASSLRYRGETQYF.